The 15 T cell receptor beta chains presented below share a single source sample, sequenced in a study of T cells after yellow fever vaccination. One entry per CDR3 protein results from TCRdb running MiXCR on the 5' RACE reads. The sample yields some 350,000 distinct CDR3 sequences, approximately 10% seen once. This sample comprised PBMCs, obtained on the day of the first yellow fever vaccination. These receptor sequences come from a young man who received the YFV17D yellow fever vaccine.

This clonotype came up a few times. This chain uses TRBV29-1 with TRBJ2-3; 7 positions agree with TRBD2. CDR1 and CDR2 (germline): SQVTM, ANQGSEA. The trim removed 4 bases at V and 2 bases at J, leaving 9 bases unmatched. This CDR3 is 15 amino acids long. CDR3 DNA sequence: TGCAGCGTTGTTAGGGCTAGCGGCCACACAGATACGCAGTATTTT. The encoded protein is CSVVRASGHTDTQYF.

This clonotype was found many times. The chain has TRBV5-1 and TRBJ1-5; 7 bases fit TRBD1. This CDR3 is 14 amino acids long. The V gene end was trimmed by 4 bases and the J gene end by 2 bases; junction bases not matched to a gene: 3. CDR1 SGHRS and CDR2 YFSETQ come from the germline V gene. CDR3: CASSSGQGNQPQHF. The CDR3 DNA reads as TGCGCCAGCAGCAGCGGACAGGGCAATCAGCCCCAGCATTTT.

This clonotype was counted only a few times. The chain uses TRBV28 and TRBJ2-7; TRBD1 matches at 8 bases. J lost 7 bases, V lost 8 bases, and 10 bases had no gene match. CDR3 length equals 13 residues. Germline CDR1 is MDHEN and CDR2 is SYDVKM. The CDR3 nucleotides read TGTGCCAGCTGGGACAGGATTTTGGGGGAGCAGTACGTC. This gives the protein CASWDRILGEQYV.

This clonotype was observed many times. The V gene is TRBV7-2, the J gene TRBJ1-5; D uncertain. Germline V gene sequence: CDR1 SGHTA, CDR2 FQGNSA. CDR3 length equals 15 residues. Trimming cost V 2 bases and J 0 bases, with 8 bases left between them. The CDR3 protein is CASSLKYYSNQPQHF. DNA of the CDR3: TGTGCCAGCAGCTTAAAGTATTATAGCAATCAGCCCCAGCATTTT.

This clonotype has only a few counts. The V gene is TRBV12-3 or TRBV12-4, the J gene TRBJ2-3; D is possibly TRBD2 (5 bases). Trimming stripped 6 bases from V and 6 bases from J, with 10 bases between. The CDR3 has 12 amino acids. The CDR3, as DNA: TGTGCCAGCAGGTCCCTAGCCGATACGCAGTATTTT. Its protein product is CASRSLADTQYF.

This clonotype was detected only a few times. V gene TRBV24-1 combines with J gene TRBJ2-1, with D perhaps matching TRBD1 (5 bases). CDR3 length: 15 residues. Trimming took 3 bases from V and 2 from J, leaving 10 bases between them. CDR1 and CDR2 from the germline V gene are KGHDR and SFDVKD. The DNA for the CDR3 is TGTGCCACCAGTGATGCCACAGGTCCCTACAATGAGCAGTTCTTC. It is translated as CATSDATGPYNEQFF.

The V and J genes are TRBV29-1 and TRBJ2-7; D is possibly TRBD2 (6 bases). The germline V and J ends were trimmed by 4 bases and 4 bases, with 17 bases remaining between them. The CDR3 totals 14 residues. Germline V gene lookup returns CDR1 SQVTM and CDR2 ANQGSEA. As DNA, the CDR3 is TGCAGCGTTGTTTCGCGGGACGGGGGATACGAGCAGTACTTC. This gives the protein CSVVSRDGGYEQYF.

This clonotype showed up just a few times. CDR3 protein: CASSSGGGGDEKLFF. Written as DNA, the CDR3 is TGTGCCAGCAGCTCCGGTGGAGGGGGCGATGAAAAACTGTTTTTT. V and J are TRBV9 and TRBJ1-4; 7 bases agree with TRBD1. J lost 6 bases, V lost 4 bases, and 9 bases had no gene match. CDR1 and CDR2 (germline): SGDLS, YYNGEE. This CDR3 region has 15 residues.

The chain links TRBV7-2 to TRBJ1-1; D is undetermined. Germline loops: CDR1 SGHTA, CDR2 FQGNSA. V was shortened by 3 bases and J by 11 bases, with 19 bases between the two germline ends. This CDR3 has 14 residues. The CDR3 spells CASSFTMGSAAAFF. CDR3 bases: TGTGCCAGCAGCTTCACGATGGGCTCGGCTGCTGCTTTCTTT.

CDR3 protein: CASSQGSFLTYEQYF. The CDR3 coding sequence is TGCGCCAGCAGCCAGGGTAGCTTTCTGACCTACGAGCAGTACTTC. The V call is TRBV4-1, the J call TRBJ2-7; D is uncertain. The CDR3 is 15 residues long. Trimming removed 3 bases at V and 2 bases at J, with 14 bases between. CDR1 is MGHRA and CDR2 is YSYEKL in the germline V gene.

This clonotype was detected only a few times. CDR3 sequence (DNA): TGCGCCAGCAGCTTGACAGGGGACTGGGAGCCCCAGCATTTT. Amino acid sequence: CASSLTGDWEPQHF. The chain links TRBV5-1 to TRBJ1-5; 7 bases are a match to TRBD1. The CDR3 runs 14 residues. V lost 1 base to trimming and J lost 8 bases; unmatched junction nucleotides: 6. In germline, CDR1 is SGHRS, CDR2 YFSETQ.

The sample holds many counts of this clonotype. This sequence joins TRBV10-3 and TRBJ2-2; 8 nucleotides match TRBD1. The CDR3 has 15 residues. J was trimmed by 4 bases and V by 10 bases; bases with no gene match: 11. CDR1 is ENHRY and CDR2 is SYGVKD in the germline V gene. The chain's CDR3 is CATVPGGAFTGELFF. The CDR3 nucleotides read TGTGCCACCGTGCCAGGGGGCGCGTTCACCGGGGAGCTGTTTTTT.

This chain joins TRBV28 and TRBJ2-4; TRBD1 matches 7 bases. Germline values: CDR1 MDHEN, CDR2 SYDVKM. This CDR3 has 17 amino acids. The V and J ends lost 3 bases and 2 bases, in that order; junction bases with no gene match: 10. The CDR3 sequence: CASSLQYRGVTKNIQYF. The CDR3 coding sequence is TGTGCCAGCAGTTTGCAATACAGGGGAGTAACCAAAAACATTCAGTACTTC.

This clonotype was seen at least ten times. The chain combines TRBV9 with TRBJ2-3, with D possibly matching TRBD1 (6 bases). Germline V gene data show CDR1 as SGDLS and CDR2 as YYNGEE. Trimming pared 4 bases from V and 2 bases from J, leaving 11 bases between. The CDR3 runs to 14 residues. This CDR3 is CASSLGGDTDTQYF. In DNA, the CDR3 is TGTGCCAGCAGCCTAGGGGGAGACACAGATACGCAGTATTTT.

This clonotype was seen many times. The V and J genes are TRBV7-6 and TRBJ2-2, with TRBD2 as a possible D gene (5 bases). This CDR3 is 17 amino acids long. The germline V gene encodes CDR1 SGHVS and CDR2 FNYEAQ. V lost 4 bases to trimming and J lost 0 bases, with 15 bases between them. CDR3 loop: CASSSPEDYPNTGELFF. The CDR3 bases are TGTGCCAGCAGCTCCCCCGAAGACTACCCGAACACCGGGGAGCTGTTTTTT.